What follows are 2 T cell receptor beta chains derived from one specimen sequenced in a study of blood T cell repertoires in COVID-19. Assay: immunoSEQ multiplex PCR; the TCRdb copy retains only in-frame clones and omits some. Of tens of thousands of clones listed, 85% are singletons. The material sequenced was peripheral blood. These TCRs come from a man older than 75 with acute or convalescent COVID-19.

V usage is TRBV5-1 and J usage is TRBJ1-2; 8 nucleotides align to TRBD1. This CDR3 has 13 residues. J lost 7 bases, V lost 2 bases, and 4 bases had no gene match. CDR1 SGHRS and CDR2 YFSETQ come from the germline V gene. CDR3 in DNA: TGCGCCAGCAGCTTAGGACAGGGAAGTGGCTACACCTTC. Translation gives CASSLGQGSGYTF.

This clone showed up just a few times. This chain uses TRBV9 with TRBJ2-1; TRBD2 is a possible D gene (6 bases). The CDR3 runs to 16 residues. Germline V gene sequence: CDR1 SGDLS, CDR2 YYNGEE. The V end lost 3 bases, the J end lost 8 bases, and 21 bases lay between the germline ends. CDR3 sequence reads: CASSALEGLRADEQFF. CDR3 DNA sequence: TGTGCCAGCAGCGCGCTGGAGGGATTAAGGGCCGATGAGCAGTTCTTC.